This record covers a single T cell receptor (beta chain). Its specificity is not known. Then a second PCR, running about 6 to 12 cycles, was carried out with a sample-barcoded 5' primer and a J-beta primer mix. Unique molecular identifiers of 12 random nucleotides labeled each cDNA. Per sample, CDR3-containing paired-end reads numbered at least 2.5 million. TCRdb fed the 5' RACE reads into MiXCR, producing one record per CDR3 protein. The table lists about 1,500,000 distinct CDR3 sequences, 42% of them singletons. CDR1 is SGDLS, CDR2 YYNGEE, per germline. The CDR3 is 16 residues long. V gave up 0 bases and J gave up 6 bases, with 13 bases separating them. Researchers collected ten milliliters of peripheral blood from every single donor. This sample was taken from a study of blood T cells in healthy people across ages. Study findings and constraints: Long-lived donors carried more naive CD4+ cells and greater diversity than aged donors.

This TCR was recovered from a young woman in good health. The sequenced sample consisted of blood. The V and J genes are TRBV9 and TRBJ1-6; possibly TRBD1 for D (6 bases). CDR3 region: CASSVAKGGANSPLHF. The CDR3, as DNA: TGTGCCAGCAGCGTAGCTAAGGGGGGTGCTAATTCACCCCTCCACTTT. Together with reference TRBV9 and TRBJ1-6, the CDR3 gives the full variable domain: DSGVTQTPKHLITATGQRVTLRCSPRSGDLSVYWYQQSLDQGLQFLIQYYNGEERAKGNILERFSAQQFPDLHSELNLSSLELGDSALYFCASSVAKGGANSPLHFGNGTRLTVT.